The clone carrying this T cell receptor (beta chain) was recorded a few times. The record originates from a study of molecular identifiers for immune sequencing clone quantification. Study summary: Replicates partitioned RNA from around 18,000 or 91,000 naive CD8 cells into five parts, sequencing four.

Naive CD8 library inputs spanned roughly 20,000 to 1,100,000 sorted cells and 10%, 30% or 50% RNA. The CD8+CD4-CCR7+CD45RA+ phenotype defined the sorted naive CD8 T cells. Library preparation followed earlier protocols using designated TCR primers. TCRdb processed the PCR reads anew with MiXCR; each CDR3 protein has one entry. The sample includes nearly 650,000 distinct CDR3 sequences, 25% seen only once; the top ten take 0.78%. The sample taken for sequencing was naive CD8+ T cells from blood, with Jurkat cell RNA spiked in. Indicated subset: FACS-sorted CD8+CD4-CCR7+CD45RA+ naive T cells. This receptor was identified in a human donor in good health. Some libraries in this study had Jurkat cell RNA spiked in.

Here the CDR3 DNA reads TGTGCCAGCAGCTTGGTAAGGGCTGTCGACGGCTACACCTTC. It encodes CASSLVRAVDGYTF. The chain recombines TRBV5-6 with TRBJ1-2; D not resolved. Trimming shortened V by 0 bases and J by 8 bases, and 14 bases separated the two germline ends. CDR3 size: 14 residues. CDR1 and CDR2 from the germline V gene are SGHDT and YYEEEE.